The clone carrying this T cell receptor (beta chain) was seen only a few times. The sample comes from a study of early T cells in non-severe SARS-CoV-2 infection. V lost 3 bases to trimming and J lost 2 bases; unmatched junction nucleotides: 7. The germline V gene has CDR1 SQVTM and CDR2 ANQGSEA. This CDR3 is built from 14 residues. From the 5' RACE reads, TCRdb called clonotypes with MiXCR, one entry per CDR3 protein. The sample has about 86,000 distinct CDR3 sequences, approximately 15% seen once. The V call is TRBV29-1, the J call TRBJ2-7, with 7 bases fitting TRBD1. The clonotype originates from an adult who was a healthcare worker with PCR-confirmed SARS-CoV-2 infection or an uninfected control (not recorded which). The sample taken for sequencing was whole blood. CDR3 bases: TGCAGCGTTGACCGAGGACAGGACCCCTACGAGCAGTACTTC. The encoded protein is CSVDRGQDPYEQYF.